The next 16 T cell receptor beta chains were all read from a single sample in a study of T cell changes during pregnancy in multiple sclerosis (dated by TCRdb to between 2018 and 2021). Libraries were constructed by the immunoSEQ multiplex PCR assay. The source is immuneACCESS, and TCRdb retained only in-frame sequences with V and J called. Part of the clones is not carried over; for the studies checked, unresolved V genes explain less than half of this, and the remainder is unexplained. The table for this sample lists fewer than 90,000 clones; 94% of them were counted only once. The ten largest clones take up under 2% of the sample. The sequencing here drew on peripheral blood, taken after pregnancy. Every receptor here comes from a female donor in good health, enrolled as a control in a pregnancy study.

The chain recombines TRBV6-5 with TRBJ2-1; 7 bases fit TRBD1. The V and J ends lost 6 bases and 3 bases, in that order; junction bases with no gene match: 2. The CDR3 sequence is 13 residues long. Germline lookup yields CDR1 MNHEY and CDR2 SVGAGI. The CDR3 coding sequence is TGTGCCAGCAGACGGGACAGCTACAATGAGCAGTTCTTC. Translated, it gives CASRRDSYNEQFF.

The CDR3 reads CASSPEGGGTEAFF. The DNA for the CDR3 is TGCGCCAGCAGCCCGGAGGGAGGCGGCACTGAAGCTTTCTTT. J is TRBJ1-1 and V is TRBV5-1, with D unresolved. V dropped 4 bases and J dropped 4 bases, with 14 bases sitting between them. CDR3 length: 14 residues. Germline assignment: CDR1 SGHRS and CDR2 YFSETQ.

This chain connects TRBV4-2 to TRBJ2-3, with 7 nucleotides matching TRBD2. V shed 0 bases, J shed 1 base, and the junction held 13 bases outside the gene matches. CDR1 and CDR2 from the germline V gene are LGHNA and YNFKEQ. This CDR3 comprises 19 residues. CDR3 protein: CASSQDGVLVGGGTDTQYF. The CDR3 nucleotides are TGTGCCAGCAGCCAAGATGGGGTGTTGGTGGGAGGGGGCACAGATACGCAGTATTTT.

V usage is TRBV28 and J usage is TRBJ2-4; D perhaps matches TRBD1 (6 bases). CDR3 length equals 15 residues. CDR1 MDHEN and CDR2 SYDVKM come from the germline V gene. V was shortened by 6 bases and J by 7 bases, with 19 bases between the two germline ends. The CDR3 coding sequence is TGTGCCAGCAGCCCCGGGGACACCTGGACGAACATTCAGTACTTC. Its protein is CASSPGDTWTNIQYF.

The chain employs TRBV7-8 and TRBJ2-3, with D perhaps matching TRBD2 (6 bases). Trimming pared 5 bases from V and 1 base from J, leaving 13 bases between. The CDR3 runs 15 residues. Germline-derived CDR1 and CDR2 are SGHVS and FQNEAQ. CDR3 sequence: CASSPPGVGTDTQYF. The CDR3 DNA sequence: TGTGCCAGCAGCCCCCCGGGAGTTGGCACAGATACGCAGTATTTT.

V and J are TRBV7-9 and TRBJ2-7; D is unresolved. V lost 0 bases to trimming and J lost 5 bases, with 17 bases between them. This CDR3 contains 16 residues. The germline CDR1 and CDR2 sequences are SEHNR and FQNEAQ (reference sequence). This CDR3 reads CASSLALRSTPDEQYF. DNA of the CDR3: TGTGCCAGCAGCTTAGCGCTACGGAGTACCCCTGACGAGCAGTACTTC.

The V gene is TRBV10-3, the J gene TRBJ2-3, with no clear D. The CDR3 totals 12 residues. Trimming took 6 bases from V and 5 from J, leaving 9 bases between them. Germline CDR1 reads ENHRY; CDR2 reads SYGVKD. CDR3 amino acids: CAISPAGDTQYF. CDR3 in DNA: TGTGCCATCAGCCCTGCCGGAGATACGCAGTATTTT.

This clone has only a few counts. The CDR3 spells CASSLHRSPYGYTF. In DNA, the CDR3 is TGTGCCAGTAGTCTGCACAGAAGTCCGTATGGCTACACCTTC. V and J are TRBV19 and TRBJ1-2; D not certain. Germline V gene data show CDR1 as LNHDA and CDR2 as SQIVND (reference sequence). V lost 5 bases to trimming and J lost 5 bases, with 15 bases between them. The CDR3 has 14 residues.

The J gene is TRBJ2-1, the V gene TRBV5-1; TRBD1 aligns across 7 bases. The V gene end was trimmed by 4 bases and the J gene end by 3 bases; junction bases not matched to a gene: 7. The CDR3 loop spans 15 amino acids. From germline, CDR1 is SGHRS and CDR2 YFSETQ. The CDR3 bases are TGCGCCAGCAGCGTGCCCGGGACAGTCTACAATGAGCAGTTCTTC. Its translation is CASSVPGTVYNEQFF.

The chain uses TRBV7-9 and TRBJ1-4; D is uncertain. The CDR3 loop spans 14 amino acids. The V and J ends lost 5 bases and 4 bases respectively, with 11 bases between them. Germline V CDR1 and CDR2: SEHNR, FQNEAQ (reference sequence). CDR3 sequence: CASSPPIGNEKLFF. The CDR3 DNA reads TGTGCCAGCAGCCCCCCAATCGGTAATGAAAAACTGTTTTTT.

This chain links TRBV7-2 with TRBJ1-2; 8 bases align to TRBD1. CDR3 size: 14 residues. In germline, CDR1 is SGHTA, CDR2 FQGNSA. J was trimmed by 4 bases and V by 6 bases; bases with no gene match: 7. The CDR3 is CASSKDRDGYGYTF. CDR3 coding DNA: TGTGCCAGCAGTAAGGACAGGGATGGCTATGGCTACACCTTC.

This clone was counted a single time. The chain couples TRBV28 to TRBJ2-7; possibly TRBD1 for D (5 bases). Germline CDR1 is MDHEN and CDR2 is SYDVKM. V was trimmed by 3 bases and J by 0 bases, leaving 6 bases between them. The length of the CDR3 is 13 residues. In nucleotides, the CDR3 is TGTGCCAGCAGTTTTGGACACTCCTACGAGCAGTACTTC. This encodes CASSFGHSYEQYF.

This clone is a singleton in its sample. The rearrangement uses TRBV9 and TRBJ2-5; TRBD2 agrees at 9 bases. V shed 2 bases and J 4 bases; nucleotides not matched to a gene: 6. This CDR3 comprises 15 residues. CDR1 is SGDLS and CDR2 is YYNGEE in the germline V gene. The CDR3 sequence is CASSVELAGVETQYF. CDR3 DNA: TGTGCCAGCAGCGTTGAGTTAGCGGGAGTAGAGACCCAGTACTTC.

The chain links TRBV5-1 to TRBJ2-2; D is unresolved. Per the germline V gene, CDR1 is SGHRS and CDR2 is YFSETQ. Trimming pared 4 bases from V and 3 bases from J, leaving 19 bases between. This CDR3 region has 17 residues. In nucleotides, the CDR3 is TGCGCCAGCAGCCCGGATCCCCAAGCGTATCACACCGGGGAGCTGTTTTTT. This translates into CASSPDPQAYHTGELFF.

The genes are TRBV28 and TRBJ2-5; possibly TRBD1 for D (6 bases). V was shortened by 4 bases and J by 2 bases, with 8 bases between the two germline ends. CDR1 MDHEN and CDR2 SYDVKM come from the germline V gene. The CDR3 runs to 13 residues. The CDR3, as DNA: TGTGCCAGCAGTTCCGGACAGCAAGAGACCCAGTACTTC. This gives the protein CASSSGQQETQYF.

The CDR3 region has the DNA TGCGCCAGCAGCACATCAAGAACCGGGACACAGGAACTCGGGGAGCTGTTTTTT. This sequence encodes CASSTSRTGTQELGELFF. The gene calls are TRBV5-1 and TRBJ2-2, with D possibly TRBD1 on 6 matching bases. V gave up 4 bases and J gave up 7 bases, with 26 bases separating them. The length of the CDR3 is 18 residues. CDR1 SGHRS and CDR2 YFSETQ come from the germline V gene.